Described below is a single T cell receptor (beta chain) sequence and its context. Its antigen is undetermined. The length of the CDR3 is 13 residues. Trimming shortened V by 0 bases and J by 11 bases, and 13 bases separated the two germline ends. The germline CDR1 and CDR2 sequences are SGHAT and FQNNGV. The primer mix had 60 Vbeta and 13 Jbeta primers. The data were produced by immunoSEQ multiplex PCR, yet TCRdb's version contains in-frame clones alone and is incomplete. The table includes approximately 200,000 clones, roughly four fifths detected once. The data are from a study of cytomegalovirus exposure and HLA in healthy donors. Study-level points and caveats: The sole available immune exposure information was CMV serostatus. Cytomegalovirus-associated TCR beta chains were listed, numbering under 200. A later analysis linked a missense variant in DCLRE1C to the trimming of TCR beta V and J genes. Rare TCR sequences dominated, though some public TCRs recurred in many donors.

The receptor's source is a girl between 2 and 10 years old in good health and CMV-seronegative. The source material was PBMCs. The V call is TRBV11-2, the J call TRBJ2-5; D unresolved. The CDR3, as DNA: TGTGCCAGCAGCTTAGATTACACCTCGGAGCAGTACTTC. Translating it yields CASSLDYTSEQYF.